One and the same sample provided the 13 T cell receptor beta chains below, sequenced in a study of T cells in women clearing cervical HPV infection. Some clones are missing from TCRdb's copy, which holds only in-frame ones; the method was immunoSEQ multiplex PCR. Its table records 20,000 to 30,000 clones. Sequenced material: blood buffy coat. The origin of the receptors is a woman between 18 and 70 years old with a cervical HPV16 infection that either progressed to CIN3+ or cleared (not recorded which).

A note on this clone: The CDR3 is cut off 3 residues early in the read; its end comes from the germline J gene. The chain recombines TRBV19 with TRBJ2-2, with a possible D match to TRBD1 (5 bases). The germline CDR1 and CDR2 sequences are LNHDA and SQIVND (reference sequence). This CDR3 is built from 16 residues. CDR3: CASSIPAGPTNEKLFF. CDR3 bases read: TGTGCCAGTAGTATCCCCGCAGGGCCAACTAATGAAAAG.

In the case of this clone: Read sequence stops 3 residues before the CDR3 end, and the germline J gene provides the missing end. The genes are TRBV7-2 and TRBJ1-5, with 9 bases identical to TRBD1. In germline, CDR1 is SGHTA, CDR2 FQGNSA. V dropped 6 bases and J dropped 4; count of bases not matched to a gene: 4. This CDR3 is 14 amino acids long. The CDR3 region is CASRRGTGNQPQHF. The CDR3 bases that were read are TGTGCCAGCAGAAGAGGGACAGGGAATCAGCCC.

A note on this clone: The sequence runs out 3 residues before the end of the CDR3; the remainder is reconstructed from the germline J gene. The chain couples TRBV15 to TRBJ2-5; 7 bases are a match to TRBD1. This CDR3 contains 16 residues. The V segment lost 2 bases and the J segment 5 bases; nucleotides outside the gene matches: 11. The germline V gene has CDR1 LNHNV and CDR2 YYDKDF (reference sequence). The CDR3 reads CATSRPKGAYRETQYF. CDR3 DNA, as far as it was read: TGTGCCACCAGCAGACCCAAGGGGGCCTACAGGGAGACC. Drawing the rest from reference TRBV15 and TRBJ2-5, the complete variable domain is DAMVIQNPRYQVTQFGKPVTLSCSQTLNHNVMYWYQQKSSQAPKLLFHYYDKDFNNEADTPDNFQSRRPNTSFCFLDIRSPGLGDTAMYLCATSRPKGAYRETQYFGPGTRLLVL.

A note on this clone: The CDR3 end is not reached by the read, which stops 3 residues before it; the germline J gene fills it in. The chain has TRBV11-2 and TRBJ2-7, with TRBD1 as a possible D gene (5 bases). CDR1 is SGHAT and CDR2 is FQNNGV in the germline V gene. V was pared by 8 bases and J by 0 bases, with 14 bases between. The CDR3 length is 14 residues. Partial CDR3 DNA: TGTGCCAGCTCTACCCAGGGTACCTCCTACGAG. It encodes CASSTQGTSYE. In full, the CDR3 is CASSTQGTSYEQYF.

Concerning this clone itself: The CDR3 end falls 3 residues outside the read, so it is completed with the germline J gene. The chain combines TRBV10-3 with TRBJ2-3, with 8 bases aligning to TRBD1. Germline lookup yields CDR1 ENHRY and CDR2 SYGVKD. The CDR3 sequence is 15 residues long. CDR3 DNA, as far as it was read: TGTGCCATCAGCGCGGGACAGGCCTTTCAAGAGACG. Amino acids: CAISAGQAFQET. The complete CDR3 sequence is CAISAGQAFQETQYF.

On this clone itself: The CDR3 goes on 3 residues after the read ends, and that part is filled in from the germline J gene. The rearrangement uses TRBV6-2 or TRBV6-3 and TRBJ2-7, with 9 bases matching TRBD2. The CDR3 runs to 15 residues. V dropped 4 bases and J dropped 3; count of bases not matched to a gene: 7. From germline, CDR1 is MNHEY and CDR2 SVGEGT. The CDR3 is CASSFKTSGYYEQYF. CDR3 DNA (partial): TGTGCCAGCAGTTTTAAAACTAGCGGGTACTACGAG.

In regard to this clone: Read data end 3 residues before the CDR3 end; the end is taken from the germline J gene. This rearrangement joins TRBV5-6 to TRBJ1-2, with 9 bases aligning to TRBD1. Unmatched junction bases numbered 5, after V lost 5 bases and J lost 6 bases. The CDR3 extends over 13 amino acids. Germline lookup yields CDR1 SGHDT and CDR2 YYEEEE. CDR3 in amino acids: CASRYRGRDGYTF. Partial CDR3 DNA: TGTGCCAGCAGGTACAGGGGGCGCGATGGC. Looking up the rest from reference TRBV5-6 and TRBJ1-2 gives the full variable domain: DAGVTQSPTHLIKTRGQQVTLRCSPKSGHDTVSWYQQALGQGPQFIFQYYEEEERQRGNFPDRFSGHQFPNYSSELNVNALLLGDSALYLCASRYRGRDGYTFGSGTRLTVV.

In regard to this clone: The read ends 3 residues early relative to the CDR3; the germline J gene fills the gap. The chain employs TRBV20-1 and TRBJ1-6; D uncertain. This CDR3 spans 15 amino acids. Trimming cost V 6 bases and J 8 bases, with 20 bases left between them. Germline CDR1 reads DFQATT; CDR2 reads SNEGSKA (reference sequence). Here the CDR3 reads CSAFGLNVDDSPLHF. The DNA read from the CDR3 is TGCAGTGCCTTTGGACTGAACGTCGATGATTCACCC.

For this clone: The CDR3 goes on 3 residues after the read ends, and that part is filled in from the germline J gene. The chain recombines TRBV11-2 with TRBJ2-2; TRBD2 might be the D (6 bases). The germline V and J ends were trimmed by 5 bases and 4 bases, with 14 bases remaining between them. Germline lookup yields CDR1 SGHAT and CDR2 FQNNGV. The CDR3 is made up of 15 amino acids. Here the CDR3 reads CASSPDYRPTGELFF. CDR3 DNA (partial): TGTGCCAGCAGCCCGGACTACCGACCCACCGGGGAG.

Notes on this clone: The read halts 3 residues ahead of the CDR3 end, with the missing end drawn from the germline J gene. The chain joins TRBV20-1 to TRBJ1-1; D perhaps matches TRBD1 (5 bases). The CDR3 spans 14 residues. Germline CDR1 is DFQATT and CDR2 is SNEGSKA (reference sequence). With 6 bases removed from V and 2 bases from J, the gap between germline ends came to 16 bases. CDR3 residues: CSAPIAGVNTEAFF. The CDR3 DNA, read in part, is TGCAGTGCCCCCATCGCGGGGGTCAACACTGAA.

The DNA read from the CDR3 is TGTGCCAGCAGTTACTACGCAGGGCCCACTAACTATGGC. Protein product: CASSYYAGPTNYG. The full CDR3 sequence reads CASSYYAGPTNYGYTF. The chain couples TRBV6-2 or TRBV6-3 to TRBJ1-2, with TRBD1 as a possible D gene (5 bases). Read sequence stops 3 residues before the CDR3 end, and the germline J gene provides the missing end. Germline loops: CDR1 MNHEY, CDR2 SVGEGT. V dropped 1 base and J dropped 0 bases, with 12 bases sitting between them. This CDR3 contains 16 residues.

Details on this clone: Germline is not matched at one junction end, which may reflect a read error. The observed sequence ends 3 residues before the CDR3 terminus, with the missing tail filled in from the germline J gene. The chain employs TRBV7-9 and TRBJ1-2, with 7 bases aligning to TRBD1. The CDR3 extends over 13 amino acids. Germline loops: CDR1 SEHNR, CDR2 FQNEAQ (reference sequence). The part of the CDR3 DNA that was read is TGTGCCAGCAGCTTAAGACAGGGATATGAC. Protein sequence: CASSLRQGYD. The full CDR3 sequence reads CASSLRQGYDYTF.

Points on this clone: Read data end 3 residues before the CDR3 end; the end is taken from the germline J gene. The chain employs TRBV19 and TRBJ1-2, with D possibly being TRBD1 (6 bases). The CDR3 is made up of 14 amino acids. Per germline, CDR1 LNHDA and CDR2 SQIVND (reference sequence). CDR3 in amino acids: CASSPWGGPYDYTF. The part of the CDR3 DNA that was read is TGTGCCAGTAGCCCATGGGGGGGCCCCTACGAC.